This is a list of T cell receptor beta chains from one sample in a study of T cell responses to AZD1222 COVID-19 vaccine. Method: immunoSEQ multiplex PCR; TCRdb's copy keeps in-frame clones and lacks some. The sample includes 45,000 or so clones, about 90% seen only once; the top ten take around 1.1%. The specimen comprised peripheral blood, sampled 28 days after the second AZD1222 dose. The receptors derive from an adult who received the AZD1222 COVID-19 vaccine. Both conserved end residues are part of each CDR3. Each record gives: D gene, V gene, clone size, CDR3 length, J gene, CDR3 DNA, CDR3 protein. A D gene is named only where the DNA matches it firmly. Part of the rows lack a size; the others show once, few, many or a class for expanded clones.

>TRBD2|TRBV14|-|13|TRBJ2-1
TGTGCCAGCAGCCCAAGCGGGAGGGATGAGCAGTTCTTC
CASSPSGRDEQFF
>-|TRBV5-1|-|13|TRBJ2-7
TGCGCCAGCAGCTTGCTCGGATCCTACGAGCAGTACTTC
CASSLLGSYEQYF
>-|TRBV4-3|-|17|TRBJ1-5
TGCGCCAGCAGCCAAGATCTGAAAGGGGCTGCCTTTCAGCCCCAGCATTTT
CASSQDLKGAAFQPQHF
>TRBD1|TRBV30|few|13|TRBJ1-1
TGTGCCTGGAGGGGGACAGAGAACACTGAAGCTTTCTTT
CAWRGTENTEAFF
>-|TRBV5-4|-|14|TRBJ2-7
TGTGCCAGCAGCTTGGATACGAGCTCCTACGAGCAGTACTTC
CASSLDTSSYEQYF
>TRBD1|TRBV6-5|-|14|TRBJ2-3
TGTGCCAGCAGCGGGACAGGGGGTCCAGATACGCAGTATTTT
CASSGTGGPDTQYF
>TRBD1|TRBV6-6|-|17|TRBJ1-6
TGTGCCAGCAGTCGCGCGGGACAGGGTTCCTATAATTCACCCCTCCACTTT
CASSRAGQGSYNSPLHF
>-|TRBV18|-|13|TRBJ1-1
TGTGCCAGCTCACCTACTGGACACTCTGAAGCTTTCTTT
CASSPTGHSEAFF
>TRBD1|TRBV5-1|-|16|TRBJ1-3
TGCGCCAGCAGCCGCGACAGGGGACTCTCTGGAAACACCATATATTTT
CASSRDRGLSGNTIYF
>-|TRBV6-5|-|15|TRBJ1-6
TGTGCCAGCAGTTACTCGATGGGACAAAGCTCACCCCTCCACTTT
CASSYSMGQSSPLHF
>TRBD1|TRBV19|-|17|TRBJ1-5
TGTGCCAGTAGTATAGGGCACAGGGGTAGATTCGGGCAGCCCCAGCATTTT
CASSIGHRGRFGQPQHF
>-|TRBV9|-|14|TRBJ2-7
TGTGCCAGCAGCGTAGGTCCAGGGGCCTACGAGCAGTACTTC
CASSVGPGAYEQYF
>TRBD1|TRBV4-1|-|15|TRBJ1-6
TGCGCCAGCAGCCAACGGACAGGGAGTTTTTCACCCCTCCACTTT
CASSQRTGSFSPLHF
>TRBD1|TRBV11-2|-|16|TRBJ2-7
TGTGCCAGCAGCTTATACAGGGGGCAGTCTGTCTACGAGCAGTACTTC
CASSLYRGQSVYEQYF
>-|TRBV19|-|16|TRBJ2-2
TGTGCCAGTAGTATTGGAGGCGGGTTGTACACCGGGGAGCTGTTTTTT
CASSIGGGLYTGELFF
>-|TRBV5-6|-|15|TRBJ1-2
TGTGCCAGCAGCTTGGACACCCCAGGGAACTATGGCTACACCTTC
CASSLDTPGNYGYTF
>-|TRBV6-5|-|13|TRBJ2-7
TGTGCCAGCAGTCCCCCAGAGAGATACGAGCAGTACTTC
CASSPPERYEQYF
>-|TRBV9|-|14|TRBJ2-2
TGTGCCAGCAGCGAGGGACCGGAGTTGGGGGAGCTGTTTTTT
CASSEGPELGELFF
>-|TRBV19|-|14|TRBJ2-7
TGTGCCAGTAGCCCCGATATCTCGGGTTACGAGCAGTACTTC
CASSPDISGYEQYF
>-|TRBV28|-|15|TRBJ2-7
TGTGCCAGCAGTCCCGTTGAGCCCCAATCCTACGAGCAGTACTTC
CASSPVEPQSYEQYF
>-|TRBV4-1|-|13|TRBJ2-7
TGCGCCAGCAGCCAAATTGGGCTTCCCGAGCAGTACTTC
CASSQIGLPEQYF
>-|TRBV7-9|-|12|TRBJ2-7
TGTGCCAGCAGCGGAGACGGGGGCGAGCAGTACTTC
CASSGDGGEQYF
>-|TRBV16|few|13|TRBJ1-5
TGTGCCAGCAGCCAAAACCGGGGCCAGCCCCAGCATTTT
CASSQNRGQPQHF
>TRBD2|TRBV6-5|-|15|TRBJ2-1
TGTGCCAGCAGCTCTAGACTAGCGGGACGGAATGAGCAGTTCTTC
CASSSRLAGRNEQFF